One and the same sample provided the 17 T cell receptor beta chains below, sequenced in a study of OX40 agonist ivuxolimab in advanced cancers. Generated by immunoSEQ multiplex PCR, the TCRdb table keeps only in-frame clones and is missing some. The table lists about 45,000 clones, roughly 91% of them singletons. Sequencing used CD4+ or CD8+ T cells sorted from blood, obtained in a trial of the OX40 agonist ivuxolimab. These receptors were taken from an adult with an advanced solid tumor such as melanoma, head and neck, liver or kidney cancer.

This clone was counted once. This rearrangement joins TRBV2 to TRBJ2-7, with D unclear. In germline, CDR1 is SNHLY, CDR2 FYNNEI. The CDR3 is made up of 12 amino acids. Deletions cut 7 bases from V and 5 bases from J, with 12 bases between. The CDR3: CASKRDGDEQYF. The CDR3 DNA sequence: TGTGCCAGCAAGAGAGACGGTGACGAGCAGTACTTC. The complete variable domain, with remaining parts taken from reference TRBV2 and TRBJ2-7, reads EPEVTQTPSHQVTQMGQEVILRCVPISNHLYFYWYRQILGQKVEFLVSFYNNEISEKSEIFDDQFSVERPDGSNFTLKIRSTKLEDSAMYFCASKRDGDEQYFGPGTRLTVT.

This clone has only one observation. The J gene is TRBJ2-3, the V gene TRBV29-1; the match to TRBD2 covers 12 bases. CDR1 is SQVTM, CDR2 ANQGSEA, per germline. The trim removed 2 bases at V and 3 bases at J, leaving 6 bases unmatched. This CDR3 has 16 amino acids. DNA of the CDR3: TGCAGCGTTGAACTCTCTCTAGCGGGAGGGACAGATACGCAGTATTTT. Protein sequence: CSVELSLAGGTDTQYF.

The chain carries TRBV7-8 and TRBJ1-3; no clear D gene. The germline V and J ends were trimmed by 3 bases and 3 bases, with 3 bases remaining between them. CDR1 SGHVS and CDR2 FQNEAQ come from the germline V gene. The CDR3 is made up of 12 amino acids. The CDR3 nucleotides are TGTGCCAGCAGCTTCGTTGGAAACACCATATATTTT. Its protein product is CASSFVGNTIYF.

This chain links TRBV28 with TRBJ1-4, with a tentative D call TRBD1 (6 bases). This CDR3 has 13 amino acids. V was trimmed by 8 bases and J by 8 bases, leaving 15 bases between them. Per germline, CDR1 MDHEN and CDR2 SYDVKM. The CDR3 protein is CASVRDIAEKLFF. CDR3 coding DNA: TGTGCCAGCGTAAGGGACATAGCCGAAAAACTGTTTTTT.

The chain joins TRBV6-5 to TRBJ2-7; possibly TRBD2 for D (5 bases). V lost 6 bases to trimming and J lost 2 bases, with 11 bases between them. CDR1 MNHEY and CDR2 SVGAGI come from the germline V gene. The CDR3 extends over 13 amino acids. CDR3 nucleotide sequence: TGTGCCAGCAGGCCAGCGGAAACCTACGAGCAGTACTTC. Translation: CASRPAETYEQYF.

CDR3 loop: CASSQEHLSLETQYF. CDR3 nucleotide sequence: TGTGCCAGCAGCCAAGAACACCTCTCATTAGAGACCCAGTACTTC. The J gene is TRBJ2-5, the V gene TRBV14; D uncertain. The CDR3 totals 15 residues. V shed 0 bases and J shed 4 bases, with 12 bases lying between them. Germline V gene data show CDR1 as SGHDN and CDR2 as FVKESK.

The rearrangement links TRBV7-9 to TRBJ1-1; D is undetermined. Germline V gene data show CDR1 as SEHNR and CDR2 as FQNEAQ (reference sequence). V was shortened by 7 bases and J by 5 bases, with 11 bases between the two germline ends. CDR3 length: 12 amino acids. The CDR3 nucleotides are TGTGCCAGCACCCCGTTTGAGACTGAAGCTTTCTTT. Amino acids: CASTPFETEAFF.

This sequence joins TRBV19 and TRBJ2-7; D is unresolved. The germline V gene encodes CDR1 LNHDA and CDR2 SQIVND (reference sequence). V gave up 3 bases and J gave up 7 bases, with 10 bases separating them. The CDR3 is 12 amino acids. CDR3 in amino acids: CASSMTDQEQYF. The CDR3 DNA reads TGTGCCAGTAGTATGACCGACCAGGAGCAGTACTTC.

As concerns this clone: At one boundary the junction diverges from the germline segment, which might be a read error. The V and J genes are TRBV11-2 and TRBJ1-2; D is ambiguous. In germline, CDR1 is SGHAT, CDR2 FQNNGV. There are 15 residues in the CDR3. This CDR3 is CASTLLKGLDYGYTF. CDR3 nucleotide sequence: TGTGCCAGCACCTTATTGAAGGGTTTGGACTATGGCTACACCTTC.

The chain has TRBV6-6 and TRBJ1-2; D possibly corresponds to TRBD1 (5 bases). V was cut by 7 bases and J by 0 bases, with 18 bases left in between. Germline CDR1 and CDR2: MNHNY and SVGAGI (reference sequence). The CDR3 runs to 16 residues. CDR3 protein: CASTSTEDYTNYGYTF. CDR3 DNA: TGTGCCAGCACCTCGACAGAAGACTATACTAACTATGGCTACACCTTC.

This chain joins TRBV4-1 and TRBJ2-5; 10 nucleotides align to TRBD1. The CDR3 has 15 residues. In germline, CDR1 is MGHRA, CDR2 YSYEKL. With 4 bases clipped from V and 2 bases from J, the junction kept 4 bases outside the gene matches. As DNA, the CDR3 is TGCGCCAGCAGCCTCATGGACAGGGGGCAAGAGACCCAGTACTTC. It codes for CASSLMDRGQETQYF.

The chain is built from TRBV2 and TRBJ2-3; TRBD2 agrees at 9 bases. The V segment lost 4 bases and the J segment 4 bases; nucleotides outside the gene matches: 6. CDR1 and CDR2 (germline): SNHLY, FYNNEI. CDR3 length: 15 amino acids. The CDR3 loop is CASSGFSGGPDTQYF. CDR3 coding DNA: TGTGCCAGCAGTGGATTTAGCGGGGGCCCAGATACGCAGTATTTT. Full variable domain (missing parts from reference TRBV2 and TRBJ2-3): EPEVTQTPSHQVTQMGQEVILRCVPISNHLYFYWYRQILGQKVEFLVSFYNNEISEKSEIFDDQFSVERPDGSNFTLKIRSTKLEDSAMYFCASSGFSGGPDTQYFGPGTRLTVL.

The chain carries TRBV4-1 and TRBJ2-1, with a weak D call TRBD2 (6 bases). V was cut by 4 bases and J by 0 bases, with 7 bases left in between. The CDR3 has 14 amino acids. Germline CDR1 is MGHRA and CDR2 is YSYEKL. The CDR3 spells CASSLGGSYNEQFF. CDR3 bases: TGCGCCAGCAGCCTGGGGGGCTCCTACAATGAGCAGTTCTTC.

The CDR3, as DNA: TGTGCCAGCAGCTTAGGAAGCGTGGGGGCCGGGGAGCTGTTTTTT. Protein: CASSLGSVGAGELFF. The rearrangement links TRBV7-9 to TRBJ2-2; perhaps D is TRBD1 or TRBD2 (5 bases each). Germline-derived CDR1 and CDR2 are SEHNR and FQNEAQ (reference sequence). This CDR3 is built from 15 residues. Trimming removed 1 base at V and 6 bases at J, with 12 bases between.

The V gene is TRBV2, the J gene TRBJ2-3, with 10 bases lining up with TRBD1. The CDR3 consists of 16 residues. J gave up 0 bases and V 6 bases, and 6 bases lay outside the gene matches. CDR1 SNHLY and CDR2 FYNNEI come from the germline V gene. The chain's CDR3 is CASRGGQGMSTDTQYF. CDR3 DNA sequence: TGTGCCAGCAGGGGGGGACAGGGGATGAGCACAGATACGCAGTATTTT.

This chain connects TRBV28 to TRBJ2-3; 8 bases are a match to TRBD2. The CDR3 spans 15 residues. V was clipped by 5 bases and J by 3 bases; unmatched bases: 7. Germline CDR1 and CDR2: MDHEN and SYDVKM. Here the CDR3 reads CASSQSGRYTDTQYF. As DNA, the CDR3 is TGTGCCAGCAGTCAGAGCGGGAGATATACAGATACGCAGTATTTT.

This chain connects TRBV7-8 to TRBJ1-1, with D maybe TRBD1 (5 bases). There are 15 residues in the CDR3. Germline assignment: CDR1 SGHVS and CDR2 FQNEAQ. V lost 3 bases and J 3 bases, leaving 14 bases between the germline ends. DNA for the CDR3: TGTGCCAGCAGCTTGGAGGGGACTCTCTACACTGAAGCTTTCTTT. Translation: CASSLEGTLYTEAFF. Variable domain in full (rest from reference TRBV7-8 and TRBJ1-1): GAGVSQSPRYKVAKRGQDVALRCDPISGHVSLFWYQQALGQGPEFLTYFQNEAQLDKSGLPSDRFFAERPEGSVSTLKIQRTQQEDSAVYLCASSLEGTLYTEAFFGQGTRLTVV.